This T cell receptor (beta chain) stems from a study of blood T cell repertoires in COVID-19. This CDR3 spans 13 amino acids. V was clipped by 4 bases and J by 2 bases, with 6 bases between them. CDR1 and CDR2 (germline): LGHDT, YNNKEL (reference sequence). Profiled with immunoSEQ multiplex PCR; TCRdb holds only in-frame clones, not every one. The repertoire holds tens of thousands of clones, under 80% seen once, with around 27% in the top ten. The chain links TRBV3-1 (or the pseudogene TRBV3-2) to TRBJ2-1; the D is unclear. The source of this sequence is a woman of 80 years or more with active or convalescent COVID-19. The sequencing sample was made of peripheral blood. This chain's CDR3 is CASSPRAYNEQFF. In DNA form, the CDR3 reads TGTGCCAGCAGCCCTCGGGCCTACAATGAGCAGTTCTTC.